The clone carrying this T cell receptor (beta chain) came up once. CDR1 and CDR2 from the germline V gene are SQVTM and ANQGSEA. The CDR3 spans 12 residues. V shed 6 bases, J shed 6 bases, and the junction held 5 bases outside the gene matches. The sample comes from a study of blood T cell repertoires in COVID-19. The protocol was immunoSEQ multiplex PCR, while the TCRdb copy is restricted to in-frame clones and leaves out a portion. The sample shows roughly 100,000 clones, roughly 80% of them seen only once. Sequenced sample: peripheral blood. The TCR was taken from a woman aged 65 to 85 with acute or convalescent COVID-19. This rearrangement joins TRBV29-1 to TRBJ1-5; 7 nucleotides agree with TRBD1. CDR3 nucleotides: TGCAGCGTCCGGGACAGTGGTCAGCCCCAGCATTTT. Translation: CSVRDSGQPQHF.